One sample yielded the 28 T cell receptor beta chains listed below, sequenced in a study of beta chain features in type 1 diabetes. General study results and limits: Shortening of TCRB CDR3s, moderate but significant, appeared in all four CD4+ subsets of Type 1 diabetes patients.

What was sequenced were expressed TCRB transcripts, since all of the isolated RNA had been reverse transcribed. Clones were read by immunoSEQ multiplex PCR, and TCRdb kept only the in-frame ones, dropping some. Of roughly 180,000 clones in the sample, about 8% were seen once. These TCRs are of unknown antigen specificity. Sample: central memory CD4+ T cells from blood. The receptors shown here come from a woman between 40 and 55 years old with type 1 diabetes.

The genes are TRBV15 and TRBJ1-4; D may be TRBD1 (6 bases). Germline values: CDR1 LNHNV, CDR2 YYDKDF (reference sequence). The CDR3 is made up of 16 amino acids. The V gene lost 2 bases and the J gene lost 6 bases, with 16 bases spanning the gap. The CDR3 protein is CATSRSSWGRDEKLFF. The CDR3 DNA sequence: TGTGCCACCAGCAGATCCTCGTGGGGGCGTGATGAAAAACTGTTTTTT.

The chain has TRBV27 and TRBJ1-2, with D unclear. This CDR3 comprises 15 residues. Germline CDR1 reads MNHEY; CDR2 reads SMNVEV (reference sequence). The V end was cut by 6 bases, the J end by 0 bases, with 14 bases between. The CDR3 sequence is CASRREGAANYGYTF. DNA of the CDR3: TGTGCCAGCAGACGGGAGGGAGCGGCTAACTATGGCTACACCTTC.

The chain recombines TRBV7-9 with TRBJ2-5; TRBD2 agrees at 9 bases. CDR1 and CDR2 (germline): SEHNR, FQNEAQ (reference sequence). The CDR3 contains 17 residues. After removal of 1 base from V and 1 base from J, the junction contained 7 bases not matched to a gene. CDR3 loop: CASSLGAQRGAQETQYF. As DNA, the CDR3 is TGTGCCAGCAGCTTAGGGGCCCAGCGGGGGGCCCAAGAGACCCAGTACTTC.

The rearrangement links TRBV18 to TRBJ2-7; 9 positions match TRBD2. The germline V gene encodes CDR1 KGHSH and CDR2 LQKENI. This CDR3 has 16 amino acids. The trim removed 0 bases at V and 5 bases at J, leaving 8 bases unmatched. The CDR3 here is CASSPPISGSVNEQYF. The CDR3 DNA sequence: TGTGCCAGCTCACCACCGATTAGCGGGAGCGTCAACGAGCAGTACTTC.

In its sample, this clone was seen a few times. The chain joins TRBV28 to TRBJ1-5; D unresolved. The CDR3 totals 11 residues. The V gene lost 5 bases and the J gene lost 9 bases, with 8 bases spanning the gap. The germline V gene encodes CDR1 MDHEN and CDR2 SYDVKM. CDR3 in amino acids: CASSTEGPQHF. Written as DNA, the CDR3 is TGTGCCAGCAGTACGGAGGGGCCCCAGCATTTT.

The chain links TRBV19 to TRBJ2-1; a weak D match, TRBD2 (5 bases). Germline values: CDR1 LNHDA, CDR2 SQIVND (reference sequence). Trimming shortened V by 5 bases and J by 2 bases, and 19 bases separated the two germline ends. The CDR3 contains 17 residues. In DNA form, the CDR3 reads TGTGCCAGTAGTCCCCGTGGGAGTCCCCTTGCCTACAATGAGCAGTTCTTC. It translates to CASSPRGSPLAYNEQFF.

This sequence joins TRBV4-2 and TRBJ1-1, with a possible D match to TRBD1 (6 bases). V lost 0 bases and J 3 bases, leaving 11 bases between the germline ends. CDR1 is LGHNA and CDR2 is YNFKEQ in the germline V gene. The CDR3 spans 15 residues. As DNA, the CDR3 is TGTGCCAGCAGCCAAGATGGGGGCGGTGACACTGAAGCTTTCTTT. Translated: CASSQDGGGDTEAFF.

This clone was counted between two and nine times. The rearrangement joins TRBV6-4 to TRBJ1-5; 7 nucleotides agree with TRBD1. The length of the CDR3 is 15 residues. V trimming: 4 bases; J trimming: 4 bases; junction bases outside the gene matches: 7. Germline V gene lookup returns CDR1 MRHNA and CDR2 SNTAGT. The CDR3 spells CASSARTGFNQPQHF. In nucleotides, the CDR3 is TGTGCCAGCAGTGCCAGGACAGGATTTAATCAGCCCCAGCATTTT.

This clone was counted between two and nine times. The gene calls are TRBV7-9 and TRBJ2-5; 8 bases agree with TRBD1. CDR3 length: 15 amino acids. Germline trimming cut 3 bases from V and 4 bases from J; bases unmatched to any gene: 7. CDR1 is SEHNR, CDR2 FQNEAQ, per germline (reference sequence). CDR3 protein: CASSFGQGLRETQYF. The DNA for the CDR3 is TGTGCCAGCAGCTTCGGACAGGGCCTACGAGAGACCCAGTACTTC.

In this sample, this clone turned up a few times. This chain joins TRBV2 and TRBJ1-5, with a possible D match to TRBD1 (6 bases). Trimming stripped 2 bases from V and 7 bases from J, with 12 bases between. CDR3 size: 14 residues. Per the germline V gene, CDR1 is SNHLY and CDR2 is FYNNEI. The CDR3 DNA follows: TGTGCCAGCAGTGAACAGGGGACGGGGCAGCCCCAGCATTTT. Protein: CASSEQGTGQPQHF.

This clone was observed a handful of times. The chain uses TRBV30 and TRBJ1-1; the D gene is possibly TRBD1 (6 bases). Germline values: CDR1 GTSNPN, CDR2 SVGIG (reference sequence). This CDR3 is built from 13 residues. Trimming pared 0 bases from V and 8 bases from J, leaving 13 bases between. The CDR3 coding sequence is TGTGCCTGGAGTGTTGGACAGACCCCCGAAGCTTTCTTT. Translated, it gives CAWSVGQTPEAFF.

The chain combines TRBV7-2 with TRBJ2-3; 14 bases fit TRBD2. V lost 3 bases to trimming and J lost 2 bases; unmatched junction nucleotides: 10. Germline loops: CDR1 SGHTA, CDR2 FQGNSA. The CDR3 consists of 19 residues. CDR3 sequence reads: CASSFLLGTSGSHTDTQYF. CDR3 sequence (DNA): TGTGCCAGCAGCTTCCTCCTAGGGACTAGCGGGAGTCACACAGATACGCAGTATTTT.

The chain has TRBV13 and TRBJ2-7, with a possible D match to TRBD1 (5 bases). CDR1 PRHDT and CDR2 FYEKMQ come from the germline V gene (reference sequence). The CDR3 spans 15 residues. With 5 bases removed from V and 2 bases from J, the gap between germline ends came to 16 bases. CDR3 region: CASSPRGYLTYEQYF. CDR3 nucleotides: TGTGCCAGCAGCCCAAGGGGCTATCTCACCTACGAGCAGTACTTC.

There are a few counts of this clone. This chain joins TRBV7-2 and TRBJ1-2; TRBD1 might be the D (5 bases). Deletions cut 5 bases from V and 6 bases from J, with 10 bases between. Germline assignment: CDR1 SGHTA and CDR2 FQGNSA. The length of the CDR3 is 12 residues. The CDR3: CASSVQGDGYTF. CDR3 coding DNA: TGTGCCAGCAGCGTGCAAGGGGATGGCTACACCTTC.

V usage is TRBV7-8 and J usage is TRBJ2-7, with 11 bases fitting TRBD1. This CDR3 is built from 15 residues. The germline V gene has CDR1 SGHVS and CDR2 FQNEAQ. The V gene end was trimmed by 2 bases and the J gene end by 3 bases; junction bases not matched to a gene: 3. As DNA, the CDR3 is TGTGCCAGCAGCTTACAGGGGACAGGGGGCTACGAGCAGTACTTC. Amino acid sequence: CASSLQGTGGYEQYF.

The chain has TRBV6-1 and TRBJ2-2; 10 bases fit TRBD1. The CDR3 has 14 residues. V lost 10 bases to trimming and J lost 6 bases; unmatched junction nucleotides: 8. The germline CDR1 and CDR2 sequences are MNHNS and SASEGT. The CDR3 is CATDSGQGAGELFF. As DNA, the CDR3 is TGTGCCACCGACTCAGGACAGGGGGCCGGGGAGCTGTTTTTT.

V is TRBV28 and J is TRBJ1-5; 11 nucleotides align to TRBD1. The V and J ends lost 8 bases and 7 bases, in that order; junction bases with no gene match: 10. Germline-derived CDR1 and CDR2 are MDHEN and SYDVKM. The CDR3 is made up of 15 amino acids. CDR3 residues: CASSSGTGGKQPQHF. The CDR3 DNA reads TGTGCCAGCTCCTCCGGGACAGGGGGAAAGCAGCCCCAGCATTTT.

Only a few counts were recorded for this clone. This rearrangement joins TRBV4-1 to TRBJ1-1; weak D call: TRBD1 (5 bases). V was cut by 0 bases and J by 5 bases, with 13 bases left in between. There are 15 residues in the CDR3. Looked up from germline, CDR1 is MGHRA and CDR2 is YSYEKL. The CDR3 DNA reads TGCGCCAGCAGCCAAGATAAGGGAGGGGCGACTGAAGCTTTCTTT. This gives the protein CASSQDKGGATEAFF.

CDR3 sequence reads: CASSQNARGELFF. DNA of the CDR3: TGCGCCAGCAGCCAAAATGCTAGGGGGGAGCTGTTTTTT. The gene calls are TRBV4-3 and TRBJ2-2, with D hard to call. CDR1 and CDR2 (germline): LGHNA, YSLEER. V was pared by 2 bases and J by 8 bases, with 9 bases between. The CDR3 consists of 13 residues.

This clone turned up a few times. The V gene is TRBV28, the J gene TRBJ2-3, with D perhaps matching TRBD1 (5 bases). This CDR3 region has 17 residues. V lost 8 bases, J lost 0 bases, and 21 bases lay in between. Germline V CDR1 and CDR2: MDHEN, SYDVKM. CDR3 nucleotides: TGTGCCAGCGGAGAGTTTGGGGCAAAAGCTAGCACAGATACGCAGTATTTT. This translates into CASGEFGAKASTDTQYF.

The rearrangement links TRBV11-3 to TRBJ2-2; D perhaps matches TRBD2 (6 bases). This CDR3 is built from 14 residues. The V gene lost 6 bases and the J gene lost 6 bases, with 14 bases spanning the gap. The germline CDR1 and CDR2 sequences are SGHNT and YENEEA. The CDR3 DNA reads TGTGCCAGCAGGGCGGCGACGGGGGCCGGGGAGCTGTTTTTT. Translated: CASRAATGAGELFF.

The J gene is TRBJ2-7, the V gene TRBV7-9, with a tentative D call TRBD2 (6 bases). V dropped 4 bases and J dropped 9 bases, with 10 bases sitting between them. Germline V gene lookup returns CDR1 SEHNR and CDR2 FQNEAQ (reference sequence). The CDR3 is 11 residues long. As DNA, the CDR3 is TGTGCCAGCAGCTCTCAGGGAGGGCAGTACTTC. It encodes CASSSQGGQYF.

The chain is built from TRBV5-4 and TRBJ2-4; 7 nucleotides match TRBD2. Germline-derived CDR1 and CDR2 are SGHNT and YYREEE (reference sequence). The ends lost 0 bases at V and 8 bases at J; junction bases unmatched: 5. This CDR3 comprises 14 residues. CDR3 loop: CASSLVGRADIQYF. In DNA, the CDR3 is TGTGCCAGCAGCTTGGTGGGGAGGGCAGACATTCAGTACTTC. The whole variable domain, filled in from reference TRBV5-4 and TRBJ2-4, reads ETGVTQSPTHLIKTRGQQVTLRCSSQSGHNTVSWYQQALGQGPQFIFQYYREEENGRGNFPPRFSGLQFPNYSSELNVNALELDDSALYLCASSLVGRADIQYFGAGTRLSVL.

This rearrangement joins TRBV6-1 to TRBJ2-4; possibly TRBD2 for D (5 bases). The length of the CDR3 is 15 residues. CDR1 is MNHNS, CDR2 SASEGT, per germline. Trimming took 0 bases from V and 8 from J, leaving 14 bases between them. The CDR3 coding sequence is TGTGCCAGCAGTGAAGCGTCCGGACTCATTGACATTCAGTACTTC. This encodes CASSEASGLIDIQYF.

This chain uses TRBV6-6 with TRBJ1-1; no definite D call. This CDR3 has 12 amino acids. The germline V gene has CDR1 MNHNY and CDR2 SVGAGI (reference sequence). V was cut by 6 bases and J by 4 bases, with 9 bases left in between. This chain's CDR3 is CASSLKPTEAFF. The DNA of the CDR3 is TGTGCCAGCAGCCTCAAGCCCACTGAAGCTTTCTTT.

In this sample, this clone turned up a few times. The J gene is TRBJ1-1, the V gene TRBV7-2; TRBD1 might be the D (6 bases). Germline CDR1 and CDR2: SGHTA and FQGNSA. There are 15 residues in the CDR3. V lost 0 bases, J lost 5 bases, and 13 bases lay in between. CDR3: CASSLALAGATEAFF. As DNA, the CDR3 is TGTGCCAGCAGCTTAGCGCTTGCAGGGGCGACTGAAGCTTTCTTT.

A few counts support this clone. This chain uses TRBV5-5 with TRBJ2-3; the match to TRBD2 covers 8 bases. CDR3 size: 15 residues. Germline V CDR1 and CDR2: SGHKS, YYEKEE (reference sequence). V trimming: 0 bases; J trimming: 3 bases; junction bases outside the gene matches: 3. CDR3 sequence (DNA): TGTGCCAGCAGCTTGGGAGCGGGGGAGACAGATACGCAGTATTTT. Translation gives CASSLGAGETDTQYF.

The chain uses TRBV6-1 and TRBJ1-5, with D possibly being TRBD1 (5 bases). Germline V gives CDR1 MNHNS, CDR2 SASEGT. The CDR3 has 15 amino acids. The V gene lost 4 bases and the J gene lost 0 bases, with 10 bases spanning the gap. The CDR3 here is CASSGGGASNQPQHF. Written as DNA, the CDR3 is TGTGCCAGCAGTGGTGGAGGGGCTAGCAATCAGCCCCAGCATTTT.